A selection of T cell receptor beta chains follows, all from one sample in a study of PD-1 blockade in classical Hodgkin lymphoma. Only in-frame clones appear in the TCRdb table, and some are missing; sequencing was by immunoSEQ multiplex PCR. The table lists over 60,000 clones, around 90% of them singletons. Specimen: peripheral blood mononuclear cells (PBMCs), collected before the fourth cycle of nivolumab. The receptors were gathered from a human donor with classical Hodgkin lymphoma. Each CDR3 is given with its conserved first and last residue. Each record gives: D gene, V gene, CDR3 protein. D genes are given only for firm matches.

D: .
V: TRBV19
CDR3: CASSNRAGRVGEKLFF

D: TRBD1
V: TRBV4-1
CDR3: CASSHPRQGNEQFF

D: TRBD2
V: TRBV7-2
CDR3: CASSLGLAGIQGEQYF

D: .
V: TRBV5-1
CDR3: CASSLQTNTDTQYF

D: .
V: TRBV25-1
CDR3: CASSDQGYGYTF

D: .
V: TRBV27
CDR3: CASSFRDSRGYGYTF

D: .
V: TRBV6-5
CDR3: CASKLGSTDTQYF

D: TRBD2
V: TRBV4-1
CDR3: CASSQESGSIYEQFF

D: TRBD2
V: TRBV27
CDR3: CASSSGLAYNEQFF

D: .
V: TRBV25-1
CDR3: CASSESGTVDYEQYF

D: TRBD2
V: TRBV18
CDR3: CASSPLAGVGYEQYF

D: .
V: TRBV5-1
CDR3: CASSPTSSLASYNEQFF

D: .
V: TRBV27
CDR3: CASSLGTYYEQYF

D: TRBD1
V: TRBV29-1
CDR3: CSVEGDRVQETQYF

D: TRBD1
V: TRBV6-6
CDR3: CASSLGTAYEQYF

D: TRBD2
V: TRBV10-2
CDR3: CASTLSGGGAWETQYF

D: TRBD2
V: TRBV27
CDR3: CASSLLLAGGAYEQYF

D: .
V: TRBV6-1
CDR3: CASSEIDRGSYEQYF

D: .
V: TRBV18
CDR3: CASSPQTDRNIQYF

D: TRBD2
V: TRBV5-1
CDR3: CASSWPLAGVGDTQYF

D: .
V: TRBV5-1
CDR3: CASSSTGRYGYTF

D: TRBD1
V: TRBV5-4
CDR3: CASSPGATGDYEQYF

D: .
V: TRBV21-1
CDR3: CAGCLTVGTGTDTQYF

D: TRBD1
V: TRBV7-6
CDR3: CASSWTGAVETQYF

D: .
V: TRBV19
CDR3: CASTPSDSFYGYTF

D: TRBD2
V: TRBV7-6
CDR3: CASPRGADNEQFF

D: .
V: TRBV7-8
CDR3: CASKLDRNTEAFF

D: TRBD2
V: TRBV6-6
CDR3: CASSYLAGGAAEEQYF

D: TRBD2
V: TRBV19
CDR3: CASSTLAGVTNNEQFF

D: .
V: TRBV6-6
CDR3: CASSYSRGVADTQYF

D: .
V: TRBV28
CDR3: CASSLTRGGAVEQFF

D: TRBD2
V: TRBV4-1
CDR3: CASSLAGDNYEQYF

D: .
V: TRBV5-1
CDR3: CASSLTGVKETQYF

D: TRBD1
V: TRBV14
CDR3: CASSQVRGLGANVLTF

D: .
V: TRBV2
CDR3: CASIPQGTEAFF

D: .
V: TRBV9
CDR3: CASSVEGTDTQYF

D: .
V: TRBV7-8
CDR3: CASSLYRDTDTQYF

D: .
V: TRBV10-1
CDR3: CASSESKGSGTDTQYF

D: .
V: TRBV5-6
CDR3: CASSYSGTTNEQFF

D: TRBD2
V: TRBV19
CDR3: CASSPGLAGGPLAKNIQYF

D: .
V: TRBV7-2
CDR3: CASSLSGFLSGTDTQYF

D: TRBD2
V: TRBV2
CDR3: CASTLAGGANTGELFF

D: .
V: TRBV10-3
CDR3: CAISESGRTNSPLHF

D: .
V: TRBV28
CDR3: CASRPMAGWAFF

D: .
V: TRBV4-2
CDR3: CASSQDSGVQYF

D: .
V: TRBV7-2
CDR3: CASTTPTGRDTQYF

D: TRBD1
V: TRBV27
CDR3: CASSTGDGYEQYF

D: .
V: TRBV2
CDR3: CASSGSGGNSYEQYF

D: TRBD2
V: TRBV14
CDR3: CASSQDRAGASYEQYF

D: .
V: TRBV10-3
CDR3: CAIRPQENTEAFF

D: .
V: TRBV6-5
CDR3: CASSYGNSPLHF

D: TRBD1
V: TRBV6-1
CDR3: CASRDRGTYEQYF

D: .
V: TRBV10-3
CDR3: CAISDSLTRGVDNIQYF

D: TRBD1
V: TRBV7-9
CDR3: CASSFRDRGYGGYTF

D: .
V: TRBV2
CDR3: CASSEAMATLQRRSGELFF

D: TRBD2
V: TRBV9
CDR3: CASSVDGGAFVNEQFF